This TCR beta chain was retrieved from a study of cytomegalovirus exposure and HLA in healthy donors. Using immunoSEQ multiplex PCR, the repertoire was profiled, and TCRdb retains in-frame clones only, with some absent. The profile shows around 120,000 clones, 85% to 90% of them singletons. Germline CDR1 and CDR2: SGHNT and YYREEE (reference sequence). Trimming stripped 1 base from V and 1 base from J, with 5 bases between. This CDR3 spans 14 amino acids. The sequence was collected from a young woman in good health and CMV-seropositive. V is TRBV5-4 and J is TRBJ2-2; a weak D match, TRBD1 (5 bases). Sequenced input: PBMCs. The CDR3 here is CASSLRGNTGELFF. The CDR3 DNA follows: TGTGCCAGCAGCTTGAGGGGGAACACCGGGGAGCTGTTTTTT.